This record looks at one TCR beta chain sequence and its context. Its specificity is not known. Sequencing was performed with immunoSEQ multiplex PCR; in TCRdb, only in-frame clones are kept and a portion is missing. The sample contains millions of clones, roughly 92% of which appear only once. The data belong to a study of shared clonotypes between healthy human individuals. The wider study: Plates per donor: three CD4 naive, three CD4 memory, two CD8 naive, one CD8 memory. Study results and limitations: What rarefaction showed was incomplete sorted-subset sequencing despite large depth.

There are 13 residues in the CDR3. V was clipped by 3 bases and J by 7 bases, with 11 bases between them. Per the germline V gene, CDR1 is SGHRS and CDR2 is YFSETQ. The chain links TRBV5-1 to TRBJ2-1, with D possibly TRBD2 on 5 matching bases. The TCR comes from a man aged 18 to 30 in good health. Sequencing was done on a sample of naive CD4+ T cells sorted from blood. Indicated subset: CD45RA+ positively selected. CDR3 nucleotide sequence: TGCGCCAGCAGCTCCCGGACTGAAAATGAGCAGTTCTTC. Translating gives CASSSRTENEQFF.